This T cell receptor beta chain was sequenced for a study of blood T cell repertoires in COVID-19. Study context: The United States, Italy and Spain were the sources of the acute and convalescent COVID-19 samples. PBMCs, B-cell-depleted T cells, or T cells were the source of the cDNA or gDNA that made up the material.

Original handling: From reference gene primer amplification, estimates of nucleated cell counts were derived. Profiling relied on immunoSEQ multiplex PCR, and the TCRdb table lists in-frame clones only, not all of them. That table gives V, J and clone size, and the DNA gave D and trimming. Here the sample spans about 120,000 clones, roughly 79% being singletons. Germline CDR1 and CDR2: SGHVS and FQNEAQ. The CDR3 totals 13 residues. Germline trimming cut 4 bases from V and 8 bases from J; bases unmatched to any gene: 3. This rearrangement joins TRBV7-8 to TRBJ1-2, with TRBD1 identical over 11 bases. This receptor was identified in a human donor in a cohort sampled during active COVID-19. The sequenced sample was peripheral blood. The CDR3 sequence: CASSSDRGQGYTF. The CDR3 bases are TGTGCCAGCAGCTCGGACAGGGGGCAGGGCTACACCTTC.